This TCR beta chain was found in a study of CD8 T cells in Susac syndrome. For the study at large: Susac syndrome patients were untreated, on corticosteroids with some adding intravenous immunoglobulin, or on intravenous immunoglobulin only. Overall study findings and caveats: The total CD8+ repertoires contained about 16 Susac-specific public clones, and the CD8+ TEMRA repertoires contained several.

Comments on this clonotype: Its antigen is not known.

Reverse transcription of about 0.45 to 1 ug RNA was performed with random hexamers. TCR beta CDR3 was amplified by immunoSEQ multiplex PCR. This amplification extended across 54 Vbeta and 13 Jbeta segments. MiXCR, run by TCRdb on the immunoSEQ multiplex PCR reads, gives a single entry per CDR3 protein. The repertoire includes about 120,000 distinct CDR3 sequences, around 94% of them detected once, and around 0.27% sits in the top ten. The germline CDR1 and CDR2 sequences are DFQATT and SNEGSKA (reference sequence). This CDR3 region has 11 residues. V lost 3 bases and J 6 bases, leaving 8 bases between the germline ends.

The clonotype was recovered from a human donor with Susac syndrome. V gene TRBV20-1 combines with J gene TRBJ1-2; D not resolved. Sequencing input: CD8+ T cells from PBMCs. The CDR3 DNA follows: TGCAGTGCTAGTTTCCCCAATGGCTACACCTTC. It codes for CSASFPNGYTF.